This T cell receptor (beta chain) was found in a study of post-analysis software for immune sequencing data. At the level of the study: There were relapsing-remitting, secondary progressive and progressive-relapsing multiple sclerosis among the disease courses included. Findings and caveats of the study: Samples prepared in the same batch strongly co-clustered by F measure. Significantly decreased normalized Chao1 diversity was recorded for multiple sclerosis patients relative to controls. TRBV5-6, TRBV5-1 and TRBV20-1 belonged to a set of about five TRBV segments that were more frequent in patients than controls.

The CDR3 extends over 14 amino acids. J was trimmed by 5 bases and V by 5 bases; bases with no gene match: 6. Unique molecular identifiers were built into the TCR beta cDNA libraries. cDNA molecules numbering 400,000 to 550,000 came from roughly 1 to 10 million T cells. Via MiXCR, TCRdb re-called the PCR reads, giving one row per CDR3 protein. Of more than 450,000 distinct CDR3 sequences listed, 44% are singletons. In the case of this clonotype: The antigen is not known.

This sequence joins TRBV12-3 or TRBV12-4 and TRBJ2-5; 9 bases fit TRBD1. The source material was blood. The source is a girl under 18 with multiple sclerosis. The CDR3 spells CASSTGQGQETQYF. Written as DNA, the CDR3 is TGTGCCAGCAGTACAGGACAGGGGCAGGAGACCCAGTACTTC.